This entry describes one T cell receptor beta chain. The antigen remains undetermined. This CDR3 has 12 residues. Germline CDR1 and CDR2: MGHDK and SYGVNS. V was trimmed by 3 bases and J by 6 bases, leaving 9 bases between them. The entry originates in a study of cytomegalovirus exposure and HLA in healthy donors. About the research overall: As released early, the data held 80 million to 90 million unique TCRs from HLA-typed donors.

Study-wide findings and caveats: According to the study, roughly 160 TCR beta chains were cytomegalovirus-associated. Later analysis identified about 17,000 TCR beta sequences associated with HLA alleles, using a false discovery rate threshold of 0.05. High specificity and sensitivity for cytomegalovirus status were reported for the classifier.

Researchers ran the PCR with 60 Vbeta and 13 Jbeta primers. Data came from immunoSEQ multiplex PCR; TCRdb stores just in-frame clones and leaves some out. The table records 95,000 to 110,000 clones, approximately 74% of them present only once. This TCR came from a woman between 40 and 50 years old in good health and CMV-seropositive. The sequenced material came from PBMCs. The chain combines TRBV25-1 with TRBJ2-7, with D uncertain. The CDR3 spells CASSEFTAEQYF. The CDR3 bases are TGTGCCAGCAGTGAGTTTACAGCCGAGCAGTACTTC.